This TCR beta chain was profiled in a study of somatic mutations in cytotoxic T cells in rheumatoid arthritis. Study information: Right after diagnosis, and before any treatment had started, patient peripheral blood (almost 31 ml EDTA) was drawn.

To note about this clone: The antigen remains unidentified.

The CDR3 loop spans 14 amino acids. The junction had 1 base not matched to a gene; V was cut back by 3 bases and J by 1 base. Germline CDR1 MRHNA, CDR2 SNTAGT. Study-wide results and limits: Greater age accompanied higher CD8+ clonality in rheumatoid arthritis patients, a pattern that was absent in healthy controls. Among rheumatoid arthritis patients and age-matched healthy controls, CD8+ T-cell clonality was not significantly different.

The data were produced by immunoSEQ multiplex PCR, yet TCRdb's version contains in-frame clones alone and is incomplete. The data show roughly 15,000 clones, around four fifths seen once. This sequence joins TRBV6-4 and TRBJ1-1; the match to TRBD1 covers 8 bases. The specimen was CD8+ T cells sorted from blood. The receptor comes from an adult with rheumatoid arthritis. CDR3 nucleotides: TGTGCCAGCAGTGAGGGGACAGGGAACACTGAAGCTTTCTTT. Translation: CASSEGTGNTEAFF.